Shown below are 3 T cell receptor beta chains from a single sample sequenced in a study of CD8 T cells in ankylosing spondylitis (dated by TCRdb to 2017 to 2019). Library preparation used 5' RACE. Sequenced using an Illumina HiSeq 2500. TCRdb applied fastp at Q25 and MiXCR to the public reads, then kept only in-frame beta chains. Every CDR3 protein is listed once, alongside the most common genes and DNA of its rows. Recorded for this sample are roughly 150,000 distinct CDR3 sequences; 25% to 35% of them occurred a single time. The ten largest clones capture 4.5% to 6% of the sample. Material: synovial fluid, either unsorted or a sorted T cell fraction (not recorded which). The receptors were sampled from a male donor with ankylosing spondylitis.

This clonotype occurred a few times. The V and J genes are TRBV2 and TRBJ2-1; TRBD1 agrees at 9 bases. J lost 3 bases, V lost 7 bases, and 7 bases had no gene match. This CDR3 spans 15 amino acids. Germline V gene sequence: CDR1 SNHLY, CDR2 FYNNEI. This CDR3 reads CASNQDRGIYNEQFF. DNA of the CDR3: TGTGCCAGCAACCAGGACAGGGGAATCTACAATGAGCAGTTCTTC.

This clonotype was seen at least ten times. V usage is TRBV19 and J usage is TRBJ1-1, with D maybe TRBD1 (5 bases). V lost 4 bases and J 10 bases, leaving 25 bases between the germline ends. Germline CDR1 is LNHDA and CDR2 is SQIVND (reference sequence). CDR3 size: 16 residues. The DNA of the CDR3 is TGTGCCAGTAGTACCAACGGTGCAGGGCGCCAGGTCGGAGCTTTCTTT. Its protein product is CASSTNGAGRQVGAFF.

This clonotype has at least ten counts. The chain joins TRBV11-2 to TRBJ1-2; possibly TRBD1 for D (5 bases). Deletions cut 4 bases from V and 0 bases from J, with 15 bases between. The germline V gene has CDR1 SGHAT and CDR2 FQNNGV. The CDR3 has 16 residues. CDR3 region: CASSSPFSRANYGYTF. The CDR3 coding sequence is TGTGCCAGCAGCTCCCCTTTTAGCAGGGCTAACTATGGCTACACCTTC. The whole variable domain, remainder taken from reference TRBV11-2 and TRBJ1-2, is EAGVAQSPRYKIIEKRQSVAFWCNPISGHATLYWYQQILGQGPKLLIQFQNNGVVDDSQLPKDRFSAERLKGVDSTLKIQPAKLEDSAVYLCASSSPFSRANYGYTFGSGTRLTVV.